These 27 T cell receptor beta chains came from one sample sequenced in a study of cytomegalovirus exposure and HLA in healthy donors (dated by TCRdb to about 2017). Libraries were prepared through the immunoSEQ multiplex PCR assay. A mixture of 60 forward primers for TCR Vbeta segments and 13 reverse primers for TCR Jbeta segments was used in the multiplex PCR. TCRdb took over this immuneACCESS table, retaining in-frame rearrangements with V and J assigned. Such tables are incomplete; in checked studies, under half of the missing clones stem from an unresolved V gene, and the remainder is unexplained. For this sample there are some 91,000 clones; about 80% appear just once. About 3.5% of the sample is held by the ten biggest clonotypes. The sequenced sample was PBMCs. The receptors were gathered from a man aged 40-55 years in good health and CMV-seronegative.

The rearrangement joins TRBV6-5 to TRBJ1-1; D ambiguous. The germline V gene encodes CDR1 MNHEY and CDR2 SVGAGI. This CDR3 is 12 amino acids long. The V gene lost 8 bases and the J gene lost 1 base, with 8 bases spanning the gap. The CDR3 here is CASRRENTEAFF. The CDR3 DNA reads TGTGCCAGCCGCCGGGAGAACACTGAAGCTTTCTTT.

This clone was counted a few times. The chain employs TRBV29-1 and TRBJ2-3; D possibly corresponds to TRBD2 (6 bases). V was clipped by 0 bases and J by 7 bases, with 14 bases between them. The V gene's germline CDR1 is SQVTM and CDR2 ANQGSEA. The CDR3 has 14 residues. CDR3 bases: TGCAGCGTTGAAGATCCCGCGGGGCAAAATACGCAGTATTTT. It yields the protein CSVEDPAGQNTQYF.

The chain has TRBV6-5 and TRBJ2-1; 11 bases map to TRBD2. Unmatched junction bases numbered 2, after V lost 3 bases and J lost 4 bases. CDR1 and CDR2 from the germline V gene are MNHEY and SVGAGI. This CDR3 contains 15 residues. The CDR3 coding sequence is TGTGCCAGCAGTTATCTAGCGGGGGGATACAATGAGCAGTTCTTC. It encodes CASSYLAGGYNEQFF.

The V gene is TRBV7-9, the J gene TRBJ2-1; 10 bases fit TRBD1. The ends lost 1 base at V and 8 bases at J; junction bases unmatched: 5. Germline V gene lookup returns CDR1 SEHNR and CDR2 FQNEAQ (reference sequence). The CDR3 runs 15 residues. CDR3 DNA: TGTGCCAGCAGCTTAGGTCGGACAGGGGGGGATGAGCAGTTCTTC. This translates into CASSLGRTGGDEQFF.

This chain uses TRBV30 with TRBJ2-6; 8 bases are shared with TRBD1. Germline V gene sequence: CDR1 GTSNPN, CDR2 SVGIG (reference sequence). CDR3 size: 17 residues. With V trimmed by 0 bases and J by 2 bases, 6 bases remained unmatched. The CDR3 nucleotides read TGTGCCTGGAGTGTTCAGGGGGCGGCGACTGGGGCCAACGTCCTGACTTTC. This encodes CAWSVQGAATGANVLTF.

The J gene is TRBJ1-1, the V gene TRBV29-1; D is unclear. Germline V gene lookup returns CDR1 SQVTM and CDR2 ANQGSEA. The CDR3 loop spans 12 amino acids. V lost 7 bases and J 0 bases, leaving 9 bases between the germline ends. The CDR3 nucleotides read TGCAGCGCCCAACGGGTGAACACTGAAGCTTTCTTT. It yields the protein CSAQRVNTEAFF.

V gene TRBV19 combines with J gene TRBJ2-2; D remains unclear. The germline gives CDR1 LNHDA, CDR2 SQIVND (reference sequence). Trimming removed 6 bases from V and 8 bases from J, with 10 bases in between. This CDR3 spans 12 amino acids. The CDR3: CASRPIGGELFF. CDR3 sequence (DNA): TGTGCCAGTAGGCCCATCGGTGGGGAGCTGTTTTTT.

The chain is built from TRBV5-4 and TRBJ1-6; D may be TRBD1 (5 bases). The length of the CDR3 is 15 residues. Trimming removed 0 bases from V and 7 bases from J, with 11 bases in between. Germline CDR1 reads SGHNT; CDR2 reads YYREEE (reference sequence). The DNA for the CDR3 is TGTGCCAGCAGCTTGGTAGGGGCGGGGAATTCACCCCTCCACTTT. Amino acid sequence: CASSLVGAGNSPLHF.

CDR3 DNA sequence: TGTGCCAGCAGCTTGGGACAGGGGGTGTACAATGAGCAGTTCTTC. Translated: CASSLGQGVYNEQFF. V usage is TRBV5-4 and J usage is TRBJ2-1; 9 positions match TRBD1. The V and J ends lost 0 bases and 4 bases, in that order; junction bases with no gene match: 2. The CDR3 loop spans 15 amino acids. Germline CDR1 SGHNT, CDR2 YYREEE (reference sequence).

This clone was counted between two and nine times. V usage is TRBV2 and J usage is TRBJ2-3; TRBD1 matches at 9 bases. The CDR3 length is 15 residues. From germline, CDR1 is SNHLY and CDR2 FYNNEI. V shed 6 bases and J 2 bases; nucleotides not matched to a gene: 6. Here the CDR3 DNA reads TGTGCCAGCAGCGGGGGACAGGGCAACACAGATACGCAGTATTTT. Its protein is CASSGGQGNTDTQYF.

The V and J genes are TRBV28 and TRBJ1-5, with unresolved D. V was trimmed by 7 bases and J by 3 bases, leaving 16 bases between them. CDR3 length: 15 residues. In germline, CDR1 is MDHEN, CDR2 SYDVKM. CDR3 in amino acids: CASNAFRGTNQPQHF. CDR3 DNA sequence: TGTGCCAGCAACGCGTTCCGGGGTACCAATCAGCCCCAGCATTTT.

This chain joins TRBV27 and TRBJ2-1; TRBD2 aligns across 10 bases. Germline V gene data show CDR1 as MNHEY and CDR2 as SMNVEV (reference sequence). The CDR3 covers 16 residues. The ends lost 6 bases at V and 7 bases at J; junction bases unmatched: 12. DNA for the CDR3: TGTGCCAGCAGCCCCGAGTTAGCGGGAGGATTTAATGAGCAGTTCTTC. This gives the protein CASSPELAGGFNEQFF.

This rearrangement joins TRBV28 to TRBJ1-6, with D perhaps TRBD1 (5 bases). The germline V and J ends were trimmed by 8 bases and 8 bases, with 19 bases remaining between them. From germline, CDR1 is MDHEN and CDR2 SYDVKM. The CDR3 runs 15 residues. The CDR3 sequence: CASDEAGLGDSPLHF. DNA for the CDR3: TGTGCCAGCGACGAGGCAGGCCTAGGGGATTCACCCCTCCACTTT.

The chain recombines TRBV19 with TRBJ1-2; 8 positions agree with TRBD1. V trimming: 4 bases; J trimming: 4 bases; junction bases outside the gene matches: 8. Germline CDR1 is LNHDA and CDR2 is SQIVND (reference sequence). This CDR3 is built from 15 residues. Here the CDR3 reads CASSTRQGPSYGYTF. DNA of the CDR3: TGTGCCAGTAGTACCCGACAGGGGCCATCCTATGGCTACACCTTC.

The V and J genes are TRBV7-9 and TRBJ2-3; TRBD2 matches at 10 bases. The CDR3 sequence is 17 residues long. Germline V lookup: CDR1 SEHNR, CDR2 FQNEAQ (reference sequence). After removal of 2 bases from V and 2 bases from J, the junction contained 7 bases not matched to a gene. Here the CDR3 DNA reads TGTGCCAGCAGCTTAAGTACTAGCGGGACCGCCACAGATACGCAGTATTTT. This gives the protein CASSLSTSGTATDTQYF.

The rearrangement joins TRBV28 to TRBJ1-1; D possibly corresponds to TRBD1 (6 bases). CDR3 length: 16 amino acids. Germline CDR1 and CDR2: MDHEN and SYDVKM. Trimming cost V 1 base and J 4 bases, with 16 bases left between them. DNA of the CDR3: TGTGCCAGCAGTTTATATCAAGGGGGAGGGAGCACTGAAGCTTTCTTT. Its translation is CASSLYQGGGSTEAFF.

This rearrangement joins TRBV6-1 to TRBJ1-1, with D hard to call. Trimming left V 2 bases short and J 4 bases short, with 8 bases between. Per germline, CDR1 MNHNS and CDR2 SASEGT. The CDR3 is made up of 13 amino acids. As DNA, the CDR3 is TGTGCCAGCAGTGAATACCAGGCCACTGAAGCTTTCTTT. Residues: CASSEYQATEAFF.

The DNA for the CDR3 is TGTGCCAGCAGTGGACACAGGGGGACTGAAGCTTTCTTT. This codes for CASSGHRGTEAFF. This sequence joins TRBV25-1 and TRBJ1-1, with 8 positions matching TRBD1. Germline assignment: CDR1 MGHDK and CDR2 SYGVNS. Trimming cost V 4 bases and J 5 bases; bases outside gene matches: 3. This CDR3 contains 13 residues.

This sequence joins TRBV30 and TRBJ1-3, with D hard to call. Germline-derived CDR1 and CDR2 are GTSNPN and SVGIG (reference sequence). Trimming took off 2 bases at V and 0 bases at J, with 5 bases between the two ends. The CDR3 contains 13 residues. The DNA of the CDR3 is TGTGCCTGGAGTTTAGCCTCTGGAAACACCATATATTTT. This codes for CAWSLASGNTIYF.

This clone appeared once. The V gene is TRBV6-5, the J gene TRBJ2-7; maybe TRBD1 (6 bases). Per the germline V gene, CDR1 is MNHEY and CDR2 is SVGAGI. Trimming left V 0 bases short and J 6 bases short, with 15 bases between. The CDR3 is 15 residues long. The CDR3 protein is CASSYSVRGGLEQYF. In nucleotides, the CDR3 is TGTGCCAGCAGTTACTCGGTCAGGGGCGGTCTCGAGCAGTACTTC.

V and J are TRBV29-1 and TRBJ1-4; TRBD1 matches 7 bases. Germline assignment: CDR1 SQVTM and CDR2 ANQGSEA. The CDR3 sequence is 13 residues long. The V and J ends lost 6 bases and 3 bases, in that order; junction bases with no gene match: 4. In DNA, the CDR3 is TGCAGCGTGAGACAGGGCGCTAATGAAAAACTGTTTTTT. It codes for CSVRQGANEKLFF.

This chain uses TRBV5-4 with TRBJ2-3; D unresolved. V lost 4 bases and J lost 1, with 7 bases in between. The germline V gene encodes CDR1 SGHNT and CDR2 YYREEE (reference sequence). This CDR3 spans 13 amino acids. For the CDR3, the DNA is TGTGCCAGCAGCGTGCAGGGCACAGATACGCAGTATTTT. Its translation is CASSVQGTDTQYF.

The chain is built from TRBV10-3 and TRBJ1-1, with unresolved D. V lost 6 bases and J lost 1, with 9 bases in between. CDR1 is ENHRY and CDR2 is SYGVKD in the germline V gene. The CDR3 length is 13 residues. The CDR3 nucleotides are TGTGCCATCAGCGGAGACCGGAACACTGAAGCTTTCTTT. Translating gives CAISGDRNTEAFF.

This clone was found a few times. V is TRBV6-6 and J is TRBJ2-1; 12 bases align to TRBD2. The ends lost 6 bases at V and 5 bases at J; junction bases unmatched: 5. Germline-derived CDR1 and CDR2 are MNHNY and SVGAGI (reference sequence). The length of the CDR3 is 15 residues. The CDR3 sequence is CASSQRLAGDNEQFF. CDR3 DNA sequence: TGTGCCAGCAGCCAAAGACTAGCGGGGGACAATGAGCAGTTCTTC.

V gene TRBV2 combines with J gene TRBJ2-3, with D maybe TRBD2 (7 bases). Germline CDR1 SNHLY, CDR2 FYNNEI. The CDR3 spans 15 residues. V dropped 7 bases and J dropped 4 bases, with 18 bases sitting between them. The DNA of the CDR3 is TGTGCCAGCAAGGCAGTGGGGGGGGCCCCAGATACGCAGTATTTT. Its protein product is CASKAVGGAPDTQYF. Drawing the rest from reference TRBV2 and TRBJ2-3, the complete variable domain is EPEVTQTPSHQVTQMGQEVILRCVPISNHLYFYWYRQILGQKVEFLVSFYNNEISEKSEIFDDQFSVERPDGSNFTLKIRSTKLEDSAMYFCASKAVGGAPDTQYFGPGTRLTVL.

The gene calls are TRBV7-6 and TRBJ2-1; 8 bases are a match to TRBD2. The germline V gene has CDR1 SGHVS and CDR2 FNYEAQ. V lost 1 base to trimming and J lost 7 bases; unmatched junction nucleotides: 3. This CDR3 has 14 residues. The CDR3 sequence is CASSLELAVNEQFF. The CDR3 nucleotides read TGTGCCAGCAGCTTAGAACTAGCGGTGAATGAGCAGTTCTTC.

V is TRBV28 and J is TRBJ1-1; TRBD1 might be the D (6 bases). This CDR3 has 13 amino acids. Trimming took 2 bases from V and 11 from J, leaving 15 bases between them. CDR1 and CDR2 (germline): MDHEN, SYDVKM. DNA of the CDR3: TGTGCCAGCAGTTTACGGACAGCGGCTAGGGCTTTCTTT. Protein: CASSLRTAARAFF.